This entry is about one T cell receptor beta chain. These data are taken from a study of brain T cells in children with intractable seizures. The time point was: blood from clinic visit 5 months post-surgery; TSC patient then seizure free. The assay was immunoSEQ multiplex PCR, and TCRdb's table has in-frame clones only and misses some. The sample includes under 400,000 clones, 93% of them seen just once. Sequencing was performed on peripheral blood, taken roughly 5 months after surgery. The sequence came from a boy younger than two with tuberous sclerosis and intractable seizures.

CDR3 loop: CASSQEARTPFYGYTF. CDR3 bases: TGTGCCAGCAGCCAAGAGGCCCGGACACCGTTCTATGGCTACACCTTC. The chain links TRBV3-1 (or the pseudogene TRBV3-2) to TRBJ1-2, with a weak D call TRBD1 (5 bases). Germline V gene lookup returns CDR1 LGHDT and CDR2 YNNKEL (reference sequence). The CDR3 runs to 16 residues. V gave up 0 bases and J gave up 4 bases, with 15 bases separating them.